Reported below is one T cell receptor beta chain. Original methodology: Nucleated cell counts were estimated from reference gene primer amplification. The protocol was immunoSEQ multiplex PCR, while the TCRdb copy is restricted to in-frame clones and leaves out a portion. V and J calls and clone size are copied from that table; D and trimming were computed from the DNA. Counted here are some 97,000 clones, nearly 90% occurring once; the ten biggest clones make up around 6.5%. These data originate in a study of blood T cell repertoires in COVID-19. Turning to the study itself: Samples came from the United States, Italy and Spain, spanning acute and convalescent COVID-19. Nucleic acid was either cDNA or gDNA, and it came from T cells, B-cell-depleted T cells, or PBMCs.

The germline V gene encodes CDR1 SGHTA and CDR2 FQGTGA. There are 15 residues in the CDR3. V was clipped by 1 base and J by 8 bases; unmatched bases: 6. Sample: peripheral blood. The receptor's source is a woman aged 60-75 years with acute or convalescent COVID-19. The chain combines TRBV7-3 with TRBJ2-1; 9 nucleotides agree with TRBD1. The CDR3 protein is CASSLRGQGVDEQFF. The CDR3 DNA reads TGTGCCAGCAGCTTAAGGGGACAGGGAGTGGATGAGCAGTTCTTC.